This record concerns one T cell receptor (beta chain) sequence. The entry originates in a study of blood T cell repertoires in COVID-19. TCRdb keeps only in-frame clones here, not all; method: immunoSEQ multiplex PCR. The data hold some 150,000 clones, with around 82% observed a single time. The germline V gene has CDR1 SGHTA and CDR2 FQGNSA. V was clipped by 5 bases and J by 5 bases; unmatched bases: 10. This CDR3 spans 15 amino acids. The receptor's source is a human donor in a cohort sampled during active COVID-19. The sequenced sample was peripheral blood. The chain links TRBV7-2 to TRBJ1-2; 8 bases align to TRBD1. The CDR3 DNA reads as TGTGCCAGCAGCCCCAACCAGGGGGCAGGGTATGGCTACACCTTC. Translating gives CASSPNQGAGYGYTF.